Given below is one TCR beta chain in context. The data were taken from a study of blood T cell repertoires in COVID-19. Study overall: T cells, B-cell-depleted T cells, or PBMCs provided the cDNA or gDNA that served as material.

Participants came from 24 US areas, aged about 18 to 89 years. Two negative PCRs, clearance, or symptom resolution had been documented for recovered Cohort 3 donors. V gave up 6 bases and J gave up 8 bases; unmatched junction bases: 9. Germline V gene lookup returns CDR1 MDHEN and CDR2 SYDVKM. This CDR3 comprises 15 residues. The table came from immunoSEQ multiplex PCR; TCRdb's copy has only in-frame clones and leaves some out. Altogether hundreds of thousands of clones are present, around 86% being singletons, with the ten largest covering about 1.6%. The receptor was derived from a middle-aged man who had recovered from COVID-19. The sequenced sample was PBMCs or T cells enriched from blood (not recorded which). The V gene is TRBV28, the J gene TRBJ1-6, with 8 bases matching TRBD1. The CDR3 DNA sequence: TGTGCCAGCAGGTCAGGGGGCGAGGGTGATTCACCCCTCCACTTT. Translating gives CASRSGGEGDSPLHF.